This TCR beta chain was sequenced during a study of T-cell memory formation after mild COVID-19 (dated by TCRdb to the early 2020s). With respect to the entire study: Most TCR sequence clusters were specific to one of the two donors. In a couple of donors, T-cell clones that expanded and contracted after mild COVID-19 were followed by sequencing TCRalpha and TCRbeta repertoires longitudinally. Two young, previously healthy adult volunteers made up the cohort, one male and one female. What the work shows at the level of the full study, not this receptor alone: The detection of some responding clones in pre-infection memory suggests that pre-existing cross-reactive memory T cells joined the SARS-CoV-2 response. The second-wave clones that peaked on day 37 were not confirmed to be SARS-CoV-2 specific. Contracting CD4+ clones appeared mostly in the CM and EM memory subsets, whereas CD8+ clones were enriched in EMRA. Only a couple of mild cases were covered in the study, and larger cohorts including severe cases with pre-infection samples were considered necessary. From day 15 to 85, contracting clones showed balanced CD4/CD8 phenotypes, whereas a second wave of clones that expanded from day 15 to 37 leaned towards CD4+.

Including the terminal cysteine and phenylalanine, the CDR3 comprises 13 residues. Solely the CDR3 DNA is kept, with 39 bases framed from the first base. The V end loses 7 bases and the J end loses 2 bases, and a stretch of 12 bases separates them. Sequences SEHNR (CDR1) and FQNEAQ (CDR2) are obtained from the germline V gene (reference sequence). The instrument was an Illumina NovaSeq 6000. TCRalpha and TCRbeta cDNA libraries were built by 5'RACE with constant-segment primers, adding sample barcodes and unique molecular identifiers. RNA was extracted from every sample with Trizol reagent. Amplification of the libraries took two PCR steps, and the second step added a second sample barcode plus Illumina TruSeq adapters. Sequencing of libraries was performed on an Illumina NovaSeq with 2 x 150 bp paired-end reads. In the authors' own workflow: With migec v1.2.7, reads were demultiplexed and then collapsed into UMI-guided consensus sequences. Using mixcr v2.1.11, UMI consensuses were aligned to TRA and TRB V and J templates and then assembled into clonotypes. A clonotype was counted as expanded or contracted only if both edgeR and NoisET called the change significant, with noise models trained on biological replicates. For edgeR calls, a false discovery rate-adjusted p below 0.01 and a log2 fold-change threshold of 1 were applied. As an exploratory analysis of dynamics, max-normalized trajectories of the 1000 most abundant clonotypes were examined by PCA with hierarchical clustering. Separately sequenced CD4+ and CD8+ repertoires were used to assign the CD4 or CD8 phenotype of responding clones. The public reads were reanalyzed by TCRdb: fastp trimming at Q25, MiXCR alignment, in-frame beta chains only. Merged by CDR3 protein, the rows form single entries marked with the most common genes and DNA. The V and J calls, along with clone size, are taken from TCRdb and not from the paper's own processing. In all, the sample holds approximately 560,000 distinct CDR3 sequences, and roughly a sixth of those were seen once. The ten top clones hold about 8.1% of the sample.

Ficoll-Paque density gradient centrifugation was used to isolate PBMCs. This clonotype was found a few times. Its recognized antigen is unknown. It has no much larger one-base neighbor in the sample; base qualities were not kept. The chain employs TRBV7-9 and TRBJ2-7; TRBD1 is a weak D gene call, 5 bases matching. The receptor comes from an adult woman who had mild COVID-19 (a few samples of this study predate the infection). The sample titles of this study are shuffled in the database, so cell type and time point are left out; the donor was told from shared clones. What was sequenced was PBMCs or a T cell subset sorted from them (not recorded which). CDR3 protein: CASTTTETYEQYF. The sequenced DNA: TGTGCCAGCACCACGACAGAGACCTACGAGCAGTACTTC.